This TCR beta chain was sequenced during a study of T-cell memory formation after mild COVID-19. As regards this clonotype: Antigen: not known.

TCRdb passed the 5' RACE reads through MiXCR, listing each CDR3 protein once. The table shows 470,000 or so distinct CDR3 sequences, with 15% to 20% occurring only once. CDR3 length: 14 amino acids. Germline CDR1 is LGHDT and CDR2 is YNNKEL (reference sequence). Trimming took 4 bases from V and 9 from J, leaving 16 bases between them. Findings and caveats of the study: Whereas later expanders leaned CD4+, clones contracting day 15 to 85 showed a balanced CD4/CD8 makeup. The CD4+ clones that contracted clustered mainly within CM and EM, and the CD8+ clones concentrated in EMRA.

The chain joins TRBV3-1 to TRBJ2-1; no firm D call. Sequenced sample: PBMCs or a T cell subset sorted from them (not recorded which). This TCR was recovered from an adult woman who had mild COVID-19 (a few samples of this study predate the infection). Cell type and time point are not known. The DNA for the CDR3 is TGTGCCAGCAGCCGGACCAGCCCCGGCGGTGAGCAGTTCTTC. Residues: CASSRTSPGGEQFF.